This T cell receptor beta chain was identified in a study of blood T cell repertoires in COVID-19. Overall study context: Samples representing acute and convalescent COVID-19 were sourced from the United States, Italy and Spain.

Participants came from some 23 US areas, aged roughly 18 to 89 years. Participant-reported clinical history was the basis for cohort assignment. The authors' processing: Researchers report that nucleated cell counts were estimated from reference gene primer amplification. TCRdb keeps only in-frame clones here, not all; method: immunoSEQ multiplex PCR. V and J calls and clone size are copied from that table; D and trimming were computed from the DNA. The sample lists more than 200,000 clones; around 84% were seen once. The germline V gene encodes CDR1 SGHAT and CDR2 FQNNGV. CDR3 size: 13 residues. Trimming took off 5 bases at V and 2 bases at J, with 10 bases between the two ends.

Sequenced material: PBMCs or T cells enriched from blood (not recorded which). The clonotype originates from a man aged 25 to 45 with acute COVID-19. The chain has TRBV11-2 and TRBJ2-7; TRBD1 is a possible D gene (6 bases). CDR3 in DNA: TGTGCCAGCAGCCCGGGACAAACCTACGAGCAGTACTTC. Translated, it gives CASSPGQTYEQYF.